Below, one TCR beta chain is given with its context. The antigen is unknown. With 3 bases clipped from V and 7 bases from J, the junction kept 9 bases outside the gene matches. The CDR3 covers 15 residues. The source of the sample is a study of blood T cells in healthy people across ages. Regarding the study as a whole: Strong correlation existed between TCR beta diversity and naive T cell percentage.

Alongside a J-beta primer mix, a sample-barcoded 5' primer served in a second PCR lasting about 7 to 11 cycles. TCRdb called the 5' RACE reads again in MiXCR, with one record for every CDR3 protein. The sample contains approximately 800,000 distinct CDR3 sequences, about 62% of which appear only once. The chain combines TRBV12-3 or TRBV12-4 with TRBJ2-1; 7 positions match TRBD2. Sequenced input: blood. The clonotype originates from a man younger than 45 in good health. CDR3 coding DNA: TGTGCCAGCAGTTTTTGGGGGAGGGCCCAGAATGAGCAGTTCTTC. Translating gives CASSFWGRAQNEQFF.